This T cell receptor beta chain comes out of a study of blood T cell repertoires in COVID-19. Data came from immunoSEQ multiplex PCR; TCRdb stores just in-frame clones and leaves some out. The repertoire holds about 220,000 clones, under 90% seen once, with 3% to 4.5% in the top ten. This clone was detected many times. Germline V gene sequence: CDR1 SNHLY, CDR2 FYNNEI. The CDR3 sequence is 17 residues long. Trimming cost V 2 bases and J 4 bases, with 20 bases left between them. The sequence derives from a woman aged 40 to 55 who had been exposed to COVID-19. The sample consisted of PBMCs or T cells enriched from blood (not recorded which). This chain links TRBV2 with TRBJ1-1; D gene uncertain. CDR3 protein: CASSENLLRGWGTEAFF. The CDR3 nucleotides read TGTGCCAGCAGTGAAAATTTGTTACGGGGTTGGGGCACTGAAGCTTTCTTT.